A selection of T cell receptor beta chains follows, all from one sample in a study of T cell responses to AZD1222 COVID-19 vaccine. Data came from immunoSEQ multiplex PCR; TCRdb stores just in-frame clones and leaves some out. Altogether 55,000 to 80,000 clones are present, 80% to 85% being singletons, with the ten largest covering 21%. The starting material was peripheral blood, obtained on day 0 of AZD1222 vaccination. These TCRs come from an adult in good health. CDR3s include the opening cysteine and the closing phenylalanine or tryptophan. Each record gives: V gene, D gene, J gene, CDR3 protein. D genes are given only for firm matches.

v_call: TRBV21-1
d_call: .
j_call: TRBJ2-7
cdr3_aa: CASSKVVGGAAGQYF

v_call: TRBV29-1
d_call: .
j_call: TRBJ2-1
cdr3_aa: CSVKADSYNEQFF

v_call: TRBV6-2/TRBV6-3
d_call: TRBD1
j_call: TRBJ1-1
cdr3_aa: CASSYPQGLTEAFF

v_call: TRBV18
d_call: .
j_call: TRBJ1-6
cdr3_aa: CASSPGADNSPLHF

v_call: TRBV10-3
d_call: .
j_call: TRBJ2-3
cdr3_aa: CAISVGVSTDTQYF

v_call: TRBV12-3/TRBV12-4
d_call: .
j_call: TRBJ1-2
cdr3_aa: CASSPINYGYTF

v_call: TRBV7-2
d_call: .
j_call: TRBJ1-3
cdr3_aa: CASSLRSRGGSGNTIYF

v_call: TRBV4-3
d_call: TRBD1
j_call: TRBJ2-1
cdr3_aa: CASSQDGQGRNEQFF

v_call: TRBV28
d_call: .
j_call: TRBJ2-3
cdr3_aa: CASSWDGAQYF

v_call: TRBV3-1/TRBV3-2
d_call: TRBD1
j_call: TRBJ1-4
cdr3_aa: CASSQQGGILGEKLFF

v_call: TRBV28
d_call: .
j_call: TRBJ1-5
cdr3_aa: CASSRRDSNQPQHF

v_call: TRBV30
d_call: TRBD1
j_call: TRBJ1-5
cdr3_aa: CAWSVGTGSNQPQHF

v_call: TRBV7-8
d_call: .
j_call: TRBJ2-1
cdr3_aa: CASSLAARGNEQFF

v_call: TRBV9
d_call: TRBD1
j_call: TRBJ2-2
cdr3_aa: CASRTGVDTGELFF

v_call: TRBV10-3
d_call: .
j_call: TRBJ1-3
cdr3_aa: CAISEISSGNTIYF

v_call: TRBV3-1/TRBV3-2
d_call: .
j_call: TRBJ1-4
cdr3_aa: CASTGLGEKLFF

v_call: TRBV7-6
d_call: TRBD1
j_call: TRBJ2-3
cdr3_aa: CASSLGGQGRDTQYF

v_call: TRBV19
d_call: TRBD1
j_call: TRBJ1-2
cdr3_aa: CASSILQDRVNYGYTF

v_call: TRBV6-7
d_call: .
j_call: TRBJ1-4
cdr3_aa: CASSYPPATAGEKLFF

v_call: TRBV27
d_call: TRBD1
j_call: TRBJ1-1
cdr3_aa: CASRQGAGTEAFF

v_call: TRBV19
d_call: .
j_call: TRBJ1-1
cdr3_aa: CASFDALLTAEAFF

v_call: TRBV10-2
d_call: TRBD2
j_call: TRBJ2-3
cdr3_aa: CASSESTSGGAFWGVF

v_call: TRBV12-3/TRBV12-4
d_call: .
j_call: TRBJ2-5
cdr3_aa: CASNHQNGETQYF

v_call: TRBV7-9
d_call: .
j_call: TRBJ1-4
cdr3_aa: CASSLARNEKLFF

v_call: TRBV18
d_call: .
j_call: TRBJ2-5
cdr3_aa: CASSPPGETKTQYF

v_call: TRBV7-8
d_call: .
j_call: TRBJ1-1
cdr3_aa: CASSLAQGSTEAFF

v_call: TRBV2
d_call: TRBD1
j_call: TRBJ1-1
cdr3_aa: CASSPTGAGNTEAFF

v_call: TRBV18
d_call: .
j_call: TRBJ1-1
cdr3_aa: CASSPRAYGEAFF

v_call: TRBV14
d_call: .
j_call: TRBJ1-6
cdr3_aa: CASRVGTDSPLHF

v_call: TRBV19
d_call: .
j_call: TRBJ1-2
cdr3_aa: CASSPSLLRVLYGYTF

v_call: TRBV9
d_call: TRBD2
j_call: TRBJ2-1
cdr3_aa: CASSVAPGTRSNEQFF

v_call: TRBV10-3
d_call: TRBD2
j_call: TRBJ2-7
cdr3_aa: CAISAGEGGLEQYF

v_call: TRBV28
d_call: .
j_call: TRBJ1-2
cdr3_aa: CASRLYGYTF

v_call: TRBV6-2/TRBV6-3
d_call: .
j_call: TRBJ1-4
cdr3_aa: CASSGAVWRKLFF

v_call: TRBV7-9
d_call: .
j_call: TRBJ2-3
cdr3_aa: CASSLVDRDTQYF

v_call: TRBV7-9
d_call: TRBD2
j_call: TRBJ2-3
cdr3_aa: CASSLSGGPTDTQYF

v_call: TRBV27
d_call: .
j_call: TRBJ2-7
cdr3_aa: CASRYSRGYEQYF

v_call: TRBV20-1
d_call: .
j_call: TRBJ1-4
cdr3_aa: CSAAAYEKLFF

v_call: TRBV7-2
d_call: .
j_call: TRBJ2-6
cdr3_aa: CASSLFDTGANVLTF

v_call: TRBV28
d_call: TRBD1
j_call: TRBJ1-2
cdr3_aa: CASQFQGALRGYTF

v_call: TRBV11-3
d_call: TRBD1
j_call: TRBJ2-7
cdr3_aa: CASSPTGGSYEQYF